Following are 27 T cell receptor beta chains from one sample sequenced in a study of cytomegalovirus exposure and HLA in healthy donors. Primers included in the PCR were 60 Vbeta and 13 Jbeta primers. The table came from immunoSEQ multiplex PCR; TCRdb's copy has only in-frame clones and leaves some out. The sample records about 200,000 clones, approximately 80% being singletons. The sequenced material came from PBMCs. Every receptor here comes from a male donor in good health and CMV-seronegative.

CDR3 DNA: TGTGCCAGCAGTTCCGACACGAACACTGAAGCTTTCTTT. It encodes CASSSDTNTEAFF. This chain links TRBV2 with TRBJ1-1; D unresolved. V was shortened by 5 bases and J by 1 base, with 8 bases between the two germline ends. The CDR3 spans 13 residues. Looked up from germline, CDR1 is SNHLY and CDR2 is FYNNEI.

The chain carries TRBV19 and TRBJ2-3; TRBD2 aligns across 8 bases. CDR1 LNHDA and CDR2 SQIVND come from the germline V gene (reference sequence). The CDR3 sequence is 13 residues long. The ends lost 9 bases at V and 3 bases at J; junction bases unmatched: 5. DNA for the CDR3: TGTGCCAGCCGGGAGGGGCCGACAGATACGCAGTATTTT. This encodes CASREGPTDTQYF.

The chain links TRBV6-5 to TRBJ1-5, with a possible D match to TRBD1 (5 bases). Germline CDR1 MNHEY, CDR2 SVGAGI. V was pared by 6 bases and J by 6 bases, with 15 bases between. This CDR3 contains 14 residues. The CDR3 reads CASRQGYPPQPQHF. The CDR3 nucleotides read TGTGCCAGCAGGCAGGGTTATCCCCCTCAGCCCCAGCATTTT.

This chain connects TRBV9 to TRBJ2-1; 8 nucleotides match TRBD2. The junction had 7 bases not matched to a gene; V was cut back by 0 bases and J by 5 bases. The CDR3 is 16 residues long. Germline V gene lookup returns CDR1 SGDLS and CDR2 YYNGEE. CDR3 in amino acids: CASSVGHSGGHNEQFF. CDR3 bases: TGTGCCAGCAGCGTAGGCCACTCGGGAGGGCACAATGAGCAGTTCTTC. Full variable domain (missing parts from reference TRBV9 and TRBJ2-1): DSGVTQTPKHLITATGQRVTLRCSPRSGDLSVYWYQQSLDQGLQFLIQYYNGEERAKGNILERFSAQQFPDLHSELNLSSLELGDSALYFCASSVGHSGGHNEQFFGPGTRLTVL.

This chain uses TRBV6-5 with TRBJ1-2; the D gene is possibly TRBD1 (5 bases). The CDR3 runs to 15 residues. Trimming left V 2 bases short and J 4 bases short, with 14 bases between. Germline CDR1 is MNHEY and CDR2 is SVGAGI. The CDR3 sequence is CASSYIPTGLYGYTF. The DNA for the CDR3 is TGTGCCAGCAGTTACATTCCCACAGGCCTCTATGGCTACACCTTC.

The chain has TRBV7-8 and TRBJ2-3, with 12 bases identical to TRBD2. The CDR3 has 19 amino acids. CDR1 is SGHVS, CDR2 FQNEAQ, per germline. Trimming cost V 1 base and J 4 bases; bases outside gene matches: 12. CDR3 in amino acids: CASSLVRASGRGRADTQYF. Here the CDR3 DNA reads TGTGCCAGCAGCTTAGTCAGAGCTAGCGGGAGGGGTAGGGCAGATACGCAGTATTTT. Looking up the rest from reference TRBV7-8 and TRBJ2-3 gives the full variable domain: GAGVSQSPRYKVAKRGQDVALRCDPISGHVSLFWYQQALGQGPEFLTYFQNEAQLDKSGLPSDRFFAERPEGSVSTLKIQRTQQEDSAVYLCASSLVRASGRGRADTQYFGPGTRLTVL.

The chain employs TRBV28 and TRBJ1-6, with 8 bases fitting TRBD1. This CDR3 has 15 amino acids. Trimming took 2 bases from V and 10 from J; bases not matched to a gene: 7. The V gene's germline CDR1 is MDHEN and CDR2 SYDVKM. CDR3 nucleotides: TGTGCCAGCAGTTTACGGGACAGGTTGGTCTCACCCCTCCACTTT. It yields the protein CASSLRDRLVSPLHF. The variable domain in full, completed from reference TRBV28 and TRBJ1-6, reads DVKVTQSSRYLVKRTGEKVFLECVQDMDHENMFWYRQDPGLGLRLIYFSYDVKMKEKGDIPEGYSVSREKKERFSLILESASTNQTSMYLCASSLRDRLVSPLHFGNGTRLTVT.

This chain uses TRBV28 with TRBJ2-5; D is perhaps TRBD2 (5 bases). The germline V and J ends were trimmed by 6 bases and 10 bases, with 15 bases remaining between them. The CDR3 runs 12 residues. Germline CDR1 is MDHEN and CDR2 is SYDVKM. The DNA for the CDR3 is TGTGCCAGCAGCGAGGGTGTGGTTGTCCAGTACTTC. Its protein is CASSEGVVVQYF.

Here the CDR3 DNA reads TGTGCCAGCAGCCAAGATCTGTCTCCGGAGAGCACAGATACGCAGTATTTT. Its protein is CASSQDLSPESTDTQYF. The chain uses TRBV4-2 and TRBJ2-3; D gene ambiguous. The V and J ends lost 0 bases and 0 bases respectively, with 13 bases between them. Germline V gene data show CDR1 as LGHNA and CDR2 as YNFKEQ. The CDR3 covers 17 residues.

This clone was recorded only once. The chain joins TRBV27 to TRBJ1-2; maybe TRBD1 (6 bases). Looked up from germline, CDR1 is MNHEY and CDR2 is SMNVEV (reference sequence). The CDR3 totals 13 residues. Trimming left V 6 bases short and J 1 base short, with 9 bases between. The DNA of the CDR3 is TGTGCCAGCAGACGACAGGTTAACTATGGCTACACCTTC. Protein: CASRRQVNYGYTF.

The chain joins TRBV2 to TRBJ2-1, with TRBD1 as a possible D gene (7 bases). The germline CDR1 and CDR2 sequences are SNHLY and FYNNEI. The CDR3 loop spans 13 amino acids. V lost 3 bases and J 9 bases, leaving 12 bases between the germline ends. This CDR3 is CASSEEGAGEQFF. The CDR3 nucleotides read TGTGCCAGCAGTGAGGAGGGGGCGGGTGAGCAGTTCTTC.

V and J are TRBV6-5 and TRBJ2-1, with D uncertain. Germline lookup yields CDR1 MNHEY and CDR2 SVGAGI. The CDR3 sequence is 11 residues long. Trimming removed 6 bases from V and 6 bases from J, with 6 bases in between. CDR3 sequence: CASRLSNEQFF. The DNA for the CDR3 is TGTGCCAGCAGATTGAGCAATGAGCAGTTCTTC.

The V call is TRBV5-1, the J call TRBJ2-7; 7 nucleotides line up with TRBD1. V gave up 3 bases and J gave up 3 bases; unmatched junction bases: 0. CDR3 size: 12 residues. CDR1 SGHRS and CDR2 YFSETQ come from the germline V gene. This chain's CDR3 is CASSWDSYEQYF. The CDR3 DNA reads TGCGCCAGCAGCTGGGACAGCTACGAGCAGTACTTC.

The CDR3 nucleotides are TGTGCCAGCAGCTCCCAGGGGATGGGTGGAAACACCATATATTTT. Amino acid sequence: CASSSQGMGGNTIYF. The chain has TRBV7-2 and TRBJ1-3; D is perhaps TRBD1 (6 bases). V dropped 4 bases and J dropped 3 bases, with 13 bases sitting between them. Germline V CDR1 and CDR2: SGHTA, FQGNSA. The CDR3 is 15 residues long.

The J gene is TRBJ1-1, the V gene TRBV7-9, with unresolved D. With 5 bases removed from V and 2 bases from J, the gap between germline ends came to 12 bases. Germline V gene lookup returns CDR1 SEHNR and CDR2 FQNEAQ (reference sequence). The CDR3 length is 14 residues. The CDR3 DNA sequence: TGTGCCAGCAGCACAGACACAGTCAACACTGAAGCTTTCTTT. The encoded protein is CASSTDTVNTEAFF.

A single count supports this clone. The rearrangement joins TRBV6-5 to TRBJ2-2; TRBD1 might be the D (5 bases). Trimming pared 6 bases from V and 5 bases from J, leaving 10 bases between. The CDR3 loop spans 13 amino acids. CDR1 MNHEY and CDR2 SVGAGI come from the germline V gene. The CDR3 loop is CASRPPGTGELFF. The CDR3 DNA is TGTGCCAGCAGGCCCCCAGGGACCGGGGAGCTGTTTTTT.

This rearrangement joins TRBV7-3 to TRBJ2-1; TRBD2 aligns across 9 bases. The CDR3 covers 19 residues. The ends lost 0 bases at V and 4 bases at J; junction bases unmatched: 13. Germline CDR1 SGHTA, CDR2 FQGTGA. The CDR3 loop reads CASSLTIGGRAAAYNEQFF. CDR3 bases: TGTGCCAGCAGCTTAACGATCGGCGGGAGGGCCGCCGCTTACAATGAGCAGTTCTTC.

V gene TRBV5-4 combines with J gene TRBJ2-1; TRBD2 matches 12 bases. CDR1 and CDR2 from the germline V gene are SGHNT and YYREEE (reference sequence). J gave up 2 bases and V 4 bases, and 10 bases lay outside the gene matches. This CDR3 comprises 18 residues. The CDR3 sequence: CASSVTSGRLLTYNEQFF. For the CDR3, the DNA is TGTGCCAGCAGCGTCACTAGCGGGAGGTTATTAACCTACAATGAGCAGTTCTTC.

The chain couples TRBV11-2 to TRBJ2-7, with 8 bases matching TRBD2. Unmatched junction bases numbered 11, after V lost 8 bases and J lost 2 bases. The CDR3 extends over 15 amino acids. The germline CDR1 and CDR2 sequences are SGHAT and FQNNGV. The CDR3 sequence is CASRALGSGTYEQYF. CDR3 sequence (DNA): TGTGCCAGCCGTGCCTTGGGTAGCGGGACCTACGAGCAGTACTTC.

The chain has TRBV27 and TRBJ2-5; D unresolved. The CDR3 covers 12 residues. Germline V gene lookup returns CDR1 MNHEY and CDR2 SMNVEV (reference sequence). V lost 5 bases and J lost 9, with 13 bases in between. The CDR3 loop is CASSRPSQAQYF. CDR3 sequence (DNA): TGTGCCAGCAGTCGACCATCCCAGGCCCAGTACTTC.

This clone was seen more than once but under ten times. The chain has TRBV14 and TRBJ2-7; 8 bases are a match to TRBD2. The CDR3 covers 12 residues. Germline V gives CDR1 SGHDN, CDR2 FVKESK. V trimming: 4 bases; J trimming: 12 bases; junction bases outside the gene matches: 8. In DNA form, the CDR3 reads TGTGCCAGCAGCCCGGGGGGGACGGGACTGTACTTC. It is translated as CASSPGGTGLYF.

This sequence joins TRBV6-6 and TRBJ1-4, with TRBD1 as a possible D gene (5 bases). From germline, CDR1 is MNHNY and CDR2 SVGAGI (reference sequence). The CDR3 spans 14 residues. The V gene lost 6 bases and the J gene lost 5 bases, with 13 bases spanning the gap. DNA of the CDR3: TGTGCCAGCAGGGGCAGGGAGGGCAATGAAAAACTGTTTTTT. It codes for CASRGREGNEKLFF.

This clone came up once. The V call is TRBV28, the J call TRBJ2-7, with D perhaps TRBD1 (7 bases). Deletions cut 4 bases from V and 7 bases from J, with 17 bases between. The CDR3 has 14 residues. Germline V lookup: CDR1 MDHEN, CDR2 SYDVKM. The CDR3 here is CASSYRGTGGEQYF. In DNA form, the CDR3 reads TGTGCCAGCAGTTACAGGGGAACCGGGGGTGAGCAGTACTTC.

The chain joins TRBV7-9 to TRBJ2-7, with D tentatively TRBD2 (6 bases). The CDR3 length is 12 residues. CDR1 and CDR2 (germline): SEHNR, FQNEAQ (reference sequence). This CDR3 reads CDKGTPLYEQYF. In DNA form, the CDR3 reads TGTGACAAGGGGACTCCCCTTTACGAGCAGTACTTC.

V gene TRBV29-1 combines with J gene TRBJ1-3; 8 nucleotides line up with TRBD1. V was pared by 6 bases and J by 1 base, with 11 bases of the junction left unmatched. CDR1 SQVTM and CDR2 ANQGSEA come from the germline V gene. CDR3 length: 16 residues. As DNA, the CDR3 is TGCAGCGTCGCTTCCCCAAGGACAGGGTCTGGAAACACCATATATTTT. Protein product: CSVASPRTGSGNTIYF. Full variable domain (missing parts from reference TRBV29-1 and TRBJ1-3): SAVISQKPSRDICQRGTSLTIQCQVDSQVTMMFWYRQQPGQSLTLIATANQGSEATYESGFVIDKFPISRPNLTFSTLTVSNMSPEDSSIYLCSVASPRTGSGNTIYFGEGSWLTVV.

This sequence joins TRBV14 and TRBJ1-1, with D uncertain. The CDR3 totals 14 residues. The germline V and J ends were trimmed by 3 bases and 3 bases, with 11 bases remaining between them. Germline CDR1 and CDR2: SGHDN and FVKESK. The chain's CDR3 is CASSHLTGYTEAFF. The CDR3 coding sequence is TGTGCCAGCAGCCACCTAACGGGGTACACTGAAGCTTTCTTT.

The chain carries TRBV7-2 and TRBJ1-5, with TRBD1 identical over 8 bases. The ends lost 5 bases at V and 5 bases at J; junction bases unmatched: 5. The germline V gene encodes CDR1 SGHTA and CDR2 FQGNSA. The CDR3 is 14 residues long. This CDR3 is CASSLDRGYQPQHF. CDR3 bases: TGTGCCAGCAGCCTTGACAGGGGCTATCAGCCCCAGCATTTT.